This TCR beta chain was retrieved from a study of chemoradiotherapy in HPV16-positive cancers. Study-level background: Candidate HPV-specific T-cell clones and common TCR motifs came from functional assays in a couple of HPV16-positive patients.

This CDR3 region has 14 residues. V gave up 0 bases and J gave up 7 bases; unmatched junction bases: 2. CDR1 is LGHNA and CDR2 is YNFKEQ in the germline V gene. General observations from the study: Candidate HPV-specific clones and E7-related TCR motifs grew in tumor during treatment.

Data came from immunoSEQ multiplex PCR; TCRdb stores just in-frame clones and leaves some out. In the table there are about 8,600 clones, roughly 91% of which are singletons. This clone appeared a single time. Its antigen is not known. The J gene is TRBJ2-1, the V gene TRBV4-2; 8 positions match TRBD2. Sequenced material: blood, taken from a patient who underwent chemoradiotherapy. This sequence originates from a human donor with HPV-associated anogenital cancer. The CDR3 DNA reads as TGTGCCAGCAGCCAAGAGGCTAGCGGGAATGAGCAGTTCTTC. As protein: CASSQEASGNEQFF.